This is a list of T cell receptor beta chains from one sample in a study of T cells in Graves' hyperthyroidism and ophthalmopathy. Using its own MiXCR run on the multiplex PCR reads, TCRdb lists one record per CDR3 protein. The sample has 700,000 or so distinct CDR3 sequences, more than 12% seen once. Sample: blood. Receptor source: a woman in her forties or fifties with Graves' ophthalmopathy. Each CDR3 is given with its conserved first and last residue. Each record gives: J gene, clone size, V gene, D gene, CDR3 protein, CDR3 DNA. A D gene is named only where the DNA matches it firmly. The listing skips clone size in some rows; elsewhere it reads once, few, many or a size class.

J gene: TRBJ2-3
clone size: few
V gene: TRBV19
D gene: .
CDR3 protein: CASSKGQHPTDTQYF
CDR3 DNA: TGTGCCAGTAGTAAAGGACAGCATCCCACAGATACGCAGTATTTT

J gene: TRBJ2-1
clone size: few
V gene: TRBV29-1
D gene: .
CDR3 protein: CSTPIGDIMVEQFF
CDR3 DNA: TGCAGCACCCCAATTGGAGACATTATGGTTGAGCAGTTCTTC

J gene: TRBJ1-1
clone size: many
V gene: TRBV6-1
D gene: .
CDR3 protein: CASSEGWENTEAFF
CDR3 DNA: TGTGCCAGCAGTGAAGGATGGGAGAACACTGAAGCTTTCTTT

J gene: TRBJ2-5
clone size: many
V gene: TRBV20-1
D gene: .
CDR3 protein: CSARAGGAGLAVGGETQYF
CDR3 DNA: TGCAGTGCTAGAGCAGGGGGCGCGGGGCTAGCGGTCGGGGGAGAGACCCAGTACTTC

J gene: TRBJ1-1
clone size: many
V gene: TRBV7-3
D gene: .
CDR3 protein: CASSSSVGSGARAFF
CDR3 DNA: TGTGCCAGCAGCTCCTCGGTAGGGTCAGGTGCTCGAGCTTTCTTT

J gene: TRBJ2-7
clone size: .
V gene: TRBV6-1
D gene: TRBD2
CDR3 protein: CASSEGLAGGYEQYF
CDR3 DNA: TGTGCCAGCAGTGAGGGACTAGCGGGAGGCTACGAGCAGTACTTC

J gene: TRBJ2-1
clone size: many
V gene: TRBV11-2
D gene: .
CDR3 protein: CASRRAPTGEQFF
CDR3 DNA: TGTGCCAGCAGGCGGGCTCCTACGGGTGAGCAGTTCTTC

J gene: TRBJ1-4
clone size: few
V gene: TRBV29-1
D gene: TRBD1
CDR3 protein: CSVEDRGMSEKLFF
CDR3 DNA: TGCAGCGTTGAGGACAGGGGAATGAGTGAAAAACTGTTTTTT

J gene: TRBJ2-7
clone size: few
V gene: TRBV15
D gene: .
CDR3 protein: CATSRVDRYEQYF
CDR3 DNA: TGTGCCACCAGCAGAGTCGACAGGTACGAGCAGTACTTC

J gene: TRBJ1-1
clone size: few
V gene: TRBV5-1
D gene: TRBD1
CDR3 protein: CASSLEGQGSIVNTEAFF
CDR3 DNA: TGCGCCAGCAGCTTGGAGGGACAGGGCTCCATAGTGAACACTGAAGCTTTCTTT

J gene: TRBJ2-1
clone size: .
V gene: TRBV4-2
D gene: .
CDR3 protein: CASSQPGHLNEQFF
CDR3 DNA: TGTGCCAGCAGCCAACCAGGACACTTAAATGAGCAGTTCTTC

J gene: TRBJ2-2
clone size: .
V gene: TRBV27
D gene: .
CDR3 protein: CASREGVASTGELFF
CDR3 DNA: TGTGCCAGCCGGGAAGGGGTCGCCTCCACCGGGGAGCTGTTTTTT

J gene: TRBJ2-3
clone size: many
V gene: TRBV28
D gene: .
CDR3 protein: CASSFPGTSTDTQYF
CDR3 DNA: TGTGCCAGCAGTTTCCCCGGGACTAGCACAGATACGCAGTATTTT

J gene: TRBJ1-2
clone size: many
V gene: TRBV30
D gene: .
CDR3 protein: CAWSVIRDGYTF
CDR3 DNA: TGTGCCTGGAGTGTAATACGAGATGGCTACACCTTC

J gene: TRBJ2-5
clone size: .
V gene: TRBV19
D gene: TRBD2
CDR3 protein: CASGLAGRETQYF
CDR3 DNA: TGTGCCAGTGGACTAGCGGGAAGAGAGACCCAGTACTTC

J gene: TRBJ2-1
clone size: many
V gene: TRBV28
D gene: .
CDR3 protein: CASSRGTLPYNEQFF
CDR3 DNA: TGTGCCAGCAGTCGTGGGACTTTACCATACAATGAGCAGTTCTTC

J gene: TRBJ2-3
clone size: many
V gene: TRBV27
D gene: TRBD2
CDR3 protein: CASSLSRASGSGTDTQYF
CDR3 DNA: TGTGCCAGCAGTTTATCAAGGGCTAGCGGGAGTGGCACAGATACGCAGTATTTT

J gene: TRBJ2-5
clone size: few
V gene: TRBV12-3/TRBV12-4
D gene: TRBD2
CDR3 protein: CASNSGTGETQYF
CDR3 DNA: TGTGCCAGTAATAGCGGGACGGGTGAGACCCAGTACTTC

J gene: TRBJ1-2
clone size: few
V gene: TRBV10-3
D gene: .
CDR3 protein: CAISERQIPYGYTF
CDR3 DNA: TGTGCCATCAGTGAGAGACAGATTCCATATGGCTACACCTTC

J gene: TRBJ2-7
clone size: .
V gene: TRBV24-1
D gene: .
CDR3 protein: CATSDRIGYEQYF
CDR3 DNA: TGTGCCACCAGTGACCGAATAGGCTACGAGCAGTACTTC

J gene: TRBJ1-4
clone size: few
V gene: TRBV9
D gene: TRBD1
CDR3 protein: CASSPGHRTGRQLFF
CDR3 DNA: TGTGCCAGCAGCCCGGGCCATCGGACAGGGCGTCAACTGTTTTTT

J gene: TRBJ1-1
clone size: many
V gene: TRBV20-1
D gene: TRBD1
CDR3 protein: CSARDWLAGTGGRLDTEAFF
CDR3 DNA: TGCAGTGCTAGAGATTGGCTGGCGGGCACAGGGGGAAGATTAGACACTGAAGCTTTCTTT

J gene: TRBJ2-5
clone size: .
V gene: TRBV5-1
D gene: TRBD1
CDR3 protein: CASSTRQGEETQYF
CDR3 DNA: TGCGCCAGCAGCACAAGACAGGGAGAAGAGACCCAGTACTTC

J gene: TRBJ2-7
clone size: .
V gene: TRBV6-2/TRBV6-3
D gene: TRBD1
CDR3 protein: CASSDWDRVSYEQYF
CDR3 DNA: TGTGCCAGCAGTGACTGGGACAGGGTCTCCTACGAGCAGTACTTC

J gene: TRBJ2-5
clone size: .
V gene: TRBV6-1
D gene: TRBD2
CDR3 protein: CASSDARGGETQYF
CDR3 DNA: TGTGCCAGCAGTGATGCCCGCGGGGGGGAGACCCAGTACTTC